The 19 T cell receptor beta chains below were found in one sample sequenced in a study of resident and recirculating memory T cells in vitiligo. Method: immunoSEQ multiplex PCR; TCRdb's copy keeps in-frame clones and lacks some. The table shows 70,000 to 75,000 clones, with approximately 90% occurring only once. Source material: blood. The receptors derive from a male donor with vitiligo.

The V gene is TRBV5-1, the J gene TRBJ1-2; weak D call: TRBD1 (6 bases). Trimming took 4 bases from V and 4 from J, leaving 11 bases between them. Germline V lookup: CDR1 SGHRS, CDR2 YFSETQ. This CDR3 spans 13 amino acids. The CDR3 nucleotides are TGCGCCAGCAGCCTCGACAGGAGCTATGGCTACACCTTC. Encoded protein: CASSLDRSYGYTF.

CDR3 coding DNA: TGTGCCAGCAGCCAGGGGGCGGTCTATGGCTACACCTTC. Translated: CASSQGAVYGYTF. The chain has TRBV27 and TRBJ1-2; 8 bases fit TRBD1. V gave up 6 bases and J gave up 4 bases; unmatched junction bases: 4. The germline V gene encodes CDR1 MNHEY and CDR2 SMNVEV (reference sequence). This CDR3 has 13 amino acids.

The gene calls are TRBV4-3 and TRBJ1-6; the D gene is possibly TRBD1 (5 bases). CDR1 is LGHNA, CDR2 YSLEER, per germline. The CDR3 runs to 14 residues. The germline V and J ends were trimmed by 6 bases and 11 bases, with 17 bases remaining between them. The CDR3 spells CASSRGEDATPLHF. The CDR3 DNA follows: TGCGCCAGCAGTCGGGGGGAGGATGCGACACCCCTCCACTTT.

The V call is TRBV9, the J call TRBJ1-5; D unresolved. V lost 4 bases and J 0 bases, leaving 11 bases between the germline ends. Germline CDR1 reads SGDLS; CDR2 reads YYNGEE. The CDR3 runs to 15 residues. The chain's CDR3 is CASSPTGDSNQPQHF. The CDR3 bases are TGTGCCAGCAGCCCAACGGGTGATAGCAATCAGCCCCAGCATTTT. Together with reference TRBV9 and TRBJ1-5, the CDR3 gives the full variable domain: DSGVTQTPKHLITATGQRVTLRCSPRSGDLSVYWYQQSLDQGLQFLIQYYNGEERAKGNILERFSAQQFPDLHSELNLSSLELGDSALYFCASSPTGDSNQPQHFGDGTRLSIL.

The chain uses TRBV29-1 and TRBJ2-7; the match to TRBD1 covers 9 bases. This CDR3 region has 11 residues. Per the germline V gene, CDR1 is SQVTM and CDR2 is ANQGSEA. V was clipped by 7 bases and J by 8 bases; unmatched bases: 6. In nucleotides, the CDR3 is TGCAGCGGGGGGGACAGGGCAAAGCAGTACTTC. Amino acids: CSGGDRAKQYF.

The table lists this clone with a count of one. The chain joins TRBV29-1 to TRBJ2-3; maybe TRBD1 (6 bases). The CDR3 consists of 15 residues. Germline V gene lookup returns CDR1 SQVTM and CDR2 ANQGSEA. With 4 bases removed from V and 1 base from J, the gap between germline ends came to 15 bases. The CDR3 nucleotides are TGCAGCGTTGTGAGAAACAGGGTAGGCACAGATACGCAGTATTTT. It codes for CSVVRNRVGTDTQYF.

This rearrangement joins TRBV7-3 to TRBJ2-3, with 10 bases fitting TRBD1. The CDR3 extends over 19 amino acids. V trimming: 2 bases; J trimming: 2 bases; junction bases outside the gene matches: 13. Germline values: CDR1 SGHTA, CDR2 FQGTGA. The CDR3 protein is CASSLVHGTGVYDTDTQYF. As DNA, the CDR3 is TGTGCCAGCAGCTTAGTTCACGGGACAGGGGTTTATGACACAGATACGCAGTATTTT. Full variable domain (rest looked up from reference TRBV7-3 and TRBJ2-3): GAGVSQTPSNKVTEKGKYVELRCDPISGHTALYWYRQSLGQGPEFLIYFQGTGAADDSGLPNDRFFAVRPEGSVSTLKIQRTERGDSAVYLCASSLVHGTGVYDTDTQYFGPGTRLTVL.

A word on this clone: At one end the junction does not follow the germline gene, possibly because of a read error. The chain joins TRBV25-1 to TRBJ2-3; D is perhaps TRBD2 (6 bases). The CDR3 length is 14 residues. Germline CDR1 and CDR2: MGHDK and SYGVNS. The CDR3 reads CASSTPGSIDTQYF. CDR3 nucleotide sequence: TGTGCCAGCAGTACCCCCGGGAGCATAGATACGCAGTATTTT. The entire variable domain, with the rest obtained from reference TRBV25-1 and TRBJ2-3, is as follows: EADIYQTPRYLVIGTGKKITLECSQTMGHDKMYWYQQDPGMELHLIHYSYGVNSTEKGDLSSESTVSRIRTEHFPLTLESARPSHTSQYLCASSTPGSIDTQYFGPGTRLTVL.

V usage is TRBV7-6 and J usage is TRBJ2-7; a possible D gene is TRBD1 (6 bases). V was shortened by 2 bases and J by 7 bases, with 21 bases between the two germline ends. The CDR3 runs to 16 residues. Per the germline V gene, CDR1 is SGHVS and CDR2 is FNYEAQ. CDR3 nucleotide sequence: TGTGCCAGCAGCTTAAGGGGTGGGACAAGCCGGGTTGAGCAGTACTTC. It codes for CASSLRGGTSRVEQYF. The variable domain in full, completed from reference TRBV7-6 and TRBJ2-7, reads GAGVSQSPRYKVTKRGQDVALRCDPISGHVSLYWYRQALGQGPEFLTYFNYEAQQDKSGLPNDRFSAERPEGSISTLTIQRTEQRDSAMYRCASSLRGGTSRVEQYFGPGTRLTVT.

The V call is TRBV5-1, the J call TRBJ2-7; no definite D call. The V gene's germline CDR1 is SGHRS and CDR2 YFSETQ. Between the trimmed V and J ends, which lost 2 bases and 5 bases, there was a span of 11 bases. CDR3 length: 13 amino acids. CDR3 sequence reads: CASSFRDADEQYF. CDR3 DNA: TGCGCCAGCAGCTTTCGAGATGCGGACGAGCAGTACTTC.

The chain combines TRBV18 with TRBJ1-4, with D maybe TRBD1 (6 bases). Trimming took off 3 bases at V and 8 bases at J, with 13 bases between the two ends. The CDR3 consists of 14 residues. The germline V gene has CDR1 KGHSH and CDR2 LQKENI. The DNA for the CDR3 is TGTGCCAGCTCACCGGACAGTGCGGCCGAAAAACTGTTTTTT. It codes for CASSPDSAAEKLFF.

The genes are TRBV18 and TRBJ1-1; 10 nucleotides agree with TRBD1. This CDR3 region has 15 residues. The V gene's germline CDR1 is KGHSH and CDR2 LQKENI. Trimming at V came to 3 bases and at J to 0 bases, leaving 1 base not matched to a gene. Here the CDR3 reads CASSPGQGMNTEAFF. The CDR3 coding sequence is TGTGCCAGCTCACCGGGACAGGGGATGAACACTGAAGCTTTCTTT.

This chain uses TRBV5-4 with TRBJ2-3; D perhaps matches TRBD2 (7 bases). V lost 0 bases and J 4 bases, leaving 12 bases between the germline ends. The CDR3 is made up of 15 amino acids. The V gene's germline CDR1 is SGHNT and CDR2 YYREEE (reference sequence). This chain's CDR3 is CASSLAGGAADTQYF. The CDR3 DNA follows: TGTGCCAGCAGCTTGGCTGGGGGGGCTGCAGATACGCAGTATTTT.

The V and J genes are TRBV7-9 and TRBJ1-2; TRBD1 matches at 8 bases. The CDR3 contains 13 residues. V dropped 4 bases and J dropped 5; count of bases not matched to a gene: 3. The germline gives CDR1 SEHNR, CDR2 FQNEAQ (reference sequence). CDR3 loop: CASSSGQVYGYTF. CDR3 nucleotide sequence: TGTGCCAGCAGCTCGGGACAGGTATATGGCTACACCTTC. The variable domain in full, completed from reference TRBV7-9 and TRBJ1-2, reads DTGVSQNPRHKITKRGQNVTFRCDPISEHNRLYWYRQTLGQGPEFLTYFQNEAQLEKSRLLSDRFSAERPKGSFSTLEIQRTEQGDSAMYLCASSSGQVYGYTFGSGTRLTVV.

A single count supports this clone. The chain employs TRBV6-5 and TRBJ1-2, with a tentative D call TRBD1 (6 bases). CDR1 is MNHEY and CDR2 is SVGAGI in the germline V gene. The CDR3 consists of 14 residues. V lost 2 bases and J 8 bases, leaving 15 bases between the germline ends. In DNA, the CDR3 is TGTGCCAGCAGTTACGCAGGGGAAGAGGGAGGCTACACCTTC. Protein product: CASSYAGEEGGYTF.

In its sample, this clone was seen once. The genes are TRBV28 and TRBJ1-2; D gene unclear. CDR3 length: 16 residues. Trimming left V 5 bases short and J 3 bases short, with 19 bases between. Germline V gives CDR1 MDHEN, CDR2 SYDVKM. The CDR3 region is CASSPRPMGSDYGYTF. The CDR3 DNA follows: TGTGCCAGCAGTCCTAGGCCAATGGGTAGTGACTATGGCTACACCTTC.

V and J are TRBV9 and TRBJ1-2; 7 bases fit TRBD1. The CDR3 consists of 15 residues. V gave up 0 bases and J gave up 7 bases; unmatched junction bases: 9. Germline V gene sequence: CDR1 SGDLS, CDR2 YYNGEE. The CDR3 is CASSVAGAGGPGYTF. In DNA form, the CDR3 reads TGTGCCAGCAGCGTAGCCGGGGCAGGGGGGCCTGGCTACACCTTC.

This chain links TRBV7-2 with TRBJ2-5, with TRBD2 identical over 8 bases. Judging by the DNA end, TRBJ2-7 fits better; the J call may be wrong. From germline, CDR1 is SGHTA and CDR2 FQGNSA. This CDR3 is 14 amino acids long. Here the CDR3 reads CASQRGPSSYEQYF. In nucleotides, the CDR3 is TGTGCCAGCCAGCGGGGGCCGTCGTCCTACGAGCAGTACTTC.

This chain connects TRBV5-1 to TRBJ1-2; weak D call: TRBD1 (5 bases). This CDR3 comprises 15 residues. V dropped 0 bases and J dropped 6 bases, with 15 bases sitting between them. Germline values: CDR1 SGHRS, CDR2 YFSETQ. CDR3 in amino acids: CASSLGGTVADGYTF. In DNA form, the CDR3 reads TGCGCCAGCAGCTTGGGAGGGACTGTAGCAGATGGCTACACCTTC.